The source of this T cell receptor (beta chain) is a study of beta chain features in type 1 diabetes. Study information: Patients were similar to healthy donors in age and gender (as well as in cell yields). Sorted cells from all samples, numbering about 98 million, were examined.

V dropped 6 bases and J dropped 5; count of bases not matched to a gene: 5. Looked up from germline, CDR1 is MNHEY and CDR2 is SMNVEV (reference sequence). The CDR3 runs to 15 residues. This clone was seen a handful of times. The antigen remains undetermined. Expressed TCRB transcripts got sequenced, as all isolated RNA was reverse transcribed. Profiling relied on immunoSEQ multiplex PCR, and the TCRdb table lists in-frame clones only, not all of them. The sample includes more than 300,000 clones, around 9% of them seen just once. One heparinised draw of blood, averaging about 110 mL, came from each donor. Overall study results and limits: A moderate, significant TCRB CDR3 shortening appeared in type 1 diabetes across four CD4+ subsets.

The sequenced sample consisted of central memory CD4+ T cells from blood. The V and J genes are TRBV27 and TRBJ1-6; 9 bases agree with TRBD1. This sequence was found in a man aged 25 to 40 with type 1 diabetes. This CDR3 is CASRRWTGDNSPLHF. As DNA, the CDR3 is TGTGCCAGCAGGCGATGGACAGGGGATAATTCACCCCTCCACTTT.